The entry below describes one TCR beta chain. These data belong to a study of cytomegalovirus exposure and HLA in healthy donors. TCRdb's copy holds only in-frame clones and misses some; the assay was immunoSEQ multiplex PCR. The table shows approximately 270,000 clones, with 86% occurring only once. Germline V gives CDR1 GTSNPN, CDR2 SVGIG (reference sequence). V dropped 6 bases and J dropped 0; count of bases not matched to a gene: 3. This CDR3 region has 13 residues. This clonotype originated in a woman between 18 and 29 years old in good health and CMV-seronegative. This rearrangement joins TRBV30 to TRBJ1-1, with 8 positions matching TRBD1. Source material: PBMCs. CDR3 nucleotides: TGTGCCTGCCACAGGGGGATGAACACTGAAGCTTTCTTT. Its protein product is CACHRGMNTEAFF.